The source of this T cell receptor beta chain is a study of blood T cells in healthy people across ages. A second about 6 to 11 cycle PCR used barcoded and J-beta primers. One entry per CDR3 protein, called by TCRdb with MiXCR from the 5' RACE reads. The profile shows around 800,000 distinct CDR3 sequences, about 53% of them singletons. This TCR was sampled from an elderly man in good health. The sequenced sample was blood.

CDR3 nucleotide sequence: TGTGCCAGCAGCTTCCATCAGGGACTAGCGGACAATGAGCAGTTCTTC. Its protein product is CASSFHQGLADNEQFF. The chain employs TRBV7-9 and TRBJ2-1; 11 bases match TRBD2. Germline lookup yields CDR1 SEHNR and CDR2 FQNEAQ (reference sequence). The CDR3 length is 16 residues. With V trimmed by 3 bases and J by 5 bases, 6 bases remained unmatched.